This TCR beta chain was sequenced for a study of blood T cell repertoires in COVID-19. Looking at the study overall: From T cells, B-cell-depleted T cells, or PBMCs came the material, which was cDNA or gDNA.

The length of the CDR3 is 13 residues. The V end lost 6 bases, the J end lost 4 bases, and 12 bases lay between the germline ends. The germline CDR1 and CDR2 sequences are MNHEY and SMNVEV (reference sequence). Grouping used clinical history reported by participants in a survey and questionnaire. Sequenced by immunoSEQ multiplex PCR; TCRdb stores in-frame clones only, minus some. The table records more than 200,000 clones, roughly nine tenths of them present only once. The sequence was collected from a man younger than 40 who had recovered from COVID-19. The sample was PBMCs or T cells enriched from blood (not recorded which). The V call is TRBV27, the J call TRBJ1-2; possible D gene TRBD1, 5 bases. The DNA for the CDR3 is TGTGCCAGCAGCCACCAGGGTTTCTATGGCTACACCTTC. This translates into CASSHQGFYGYTF.